These 6 T cell receptor beta chains were all obtained from the same sample, sequenced in a study of CD4 T cells in relation to SARS-CoV-2 and coronaviruses. Sequencing was performed with immunoSEQ multiplex PCR; in TCRdb, only in-frame clones are kept and a portion is missing. The sample includes 25,000 or so clones, roughly four fifths seen only once; the top ten take approximately 15%. For these receptors, no antigen is known. The unexposed donors gave CD4+ T cells in about 2011-2019, prior to COVID-19. CD4+ T cells were isolated from the cells after roughly 11 days of culture. The sequenced sample consisted of CD4+ T cells from PBMCs, cultured in vitro. The receptors were sampled from a human donor in good health.

V gene TRBV19 combines with J gene TRBJ2-1; possibly TRBD1 for D (6 bases). This CDR3 comprises 16 residues. The ends were cut back, 7 bases at V and 0 bases at J, with 16 bases in the middle. Germline CDR1 and CDR2: LNHDA and SQIVND (reference sequence). The CDR3 here is CASTKTTGISYNEQFF. The CDR3 bases are TGTGCCAGTACTAAGACTACAGGGATCTCCTACAATGAGCAGTTCTTC.

The V call is TRBV7-2, the J call TRBJ2-5; TRBD2 agrees at 7 bases. The CDR3 consists of 15 residues. CDR1 is SGHTA and CDR2 is FQGNSA in the germline V gene. Trimming removed 4 bases from V and 4 bases from J; junction bases left unmatched: 9. This chain's CDR3 is CASSWTRGARETQYF. Here the CDR3 DNA reads TGTGCCAGCAGCTGGACTAGAGGCGCGCGAGAGACCCAGTACTTC. Drawing the rest from reference TRBV7-2 and TRBJ2-5, the complete variable domain is GAGVSQSPSNKVTEKGKDVELRCDPISGHTALYWYRQSLGQGLEFLIYFQGNSAPDKSGLPSDRFSAERTGGSVSTLTIQRTQQEDSAVYLCASSWTRGARETQYFGPGTRLLVL.

The chain combines TRBV4-1 with TRBJ2-4, with D unclear. Germline CDR1 reads MGHRA; CDR2 reads YSYEKL. The CDR3 extends over 15 amino acids. V lost 1 base and J 0 bases, leaving 7 bases between the germline ends. Here the CDR3 reads CASSQAPLAKNIQYF. CDR3 nucleotides: TGCGCCAGCAGCCAAGCACCCCTAGCCAAAAACATTCAGTACTTC.

This rearrangement joins TRBV11-2 to TRBJ1-1, with D possibly being TRBD1 (5 bases). The V and J ends lost 5 bases and 7 bases respectively, with 20 bases between them. The CDR3 totals 15 residues. Germline V gives CDR1 SGHAT, CDR2 FQNNGV. The CDR3, as DNA: TGTGCCAGCAGCGCCCTTGCGGGGGAGATTCATGAAGCTTTCTTT. This gives the protein CASSALAGEIHEAFF.

V is TRBV7-2 and J is TRBJ2-3, with 11 nucleotides matching TRBD2. The CDR3 runs 15 residues. With 6 bases clipped from V and 1 base from J, the junction kept 3 bases outside the gene matches. Germline V lookup: CDR1 SGHTA, CDR2 FQGNSA. This chain's CDR3 is CASSTLAGGTDTQYF. DNA for the CDR3: TGTGCCAGCAGTACACTAGCGGGGGGCACAGATACGCAGTATTTT. The full variable domain, rest sourced from reference TRBV7-2 and TRBJ2-3, is GAGVSQSPSNKVTEKGKDVELRCDPISGHTALYWYRQSLGQGLEFLIYFQGNSAPDKSGLPSDRFSAERTGGSVSTLTIQRTQQEDSAVYLCASSTLAGGTDTQYFGPGTRLTVL.

This chain joins TRBV18 and TRBJ2-7; no firm D call. The CDR3 has 15 amino acids. Germline V gene sequence: CDR1 KGHSH, CDR2 LQKENI. Deletions cut 2 bases from V and 3 bases from J, with 14 bases between. DNA for the CDR3: TGTGCCAGCTCACCATCAGGCCCGACCCTCTACGAGCAGTACTTC. This sequence encodes CASSPSGPTLYEQYF.